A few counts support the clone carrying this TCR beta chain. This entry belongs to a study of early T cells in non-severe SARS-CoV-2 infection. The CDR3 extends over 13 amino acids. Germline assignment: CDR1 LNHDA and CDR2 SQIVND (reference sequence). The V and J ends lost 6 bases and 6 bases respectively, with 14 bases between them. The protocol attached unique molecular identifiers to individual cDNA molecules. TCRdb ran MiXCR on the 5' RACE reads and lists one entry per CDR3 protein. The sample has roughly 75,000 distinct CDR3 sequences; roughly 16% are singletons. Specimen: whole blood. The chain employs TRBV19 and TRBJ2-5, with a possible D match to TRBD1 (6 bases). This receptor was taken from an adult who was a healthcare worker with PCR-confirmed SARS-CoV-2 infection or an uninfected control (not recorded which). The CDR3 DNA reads TGTGCCAGTAGCGGGCAGGGGATCAAGACCCAGTACTTC. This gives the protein CASSGQGIKTQYF.